This T cell receptor beta chain was documented in a study of blood T cell repertoires in COVID-19. For the study at large: Sample material is recorded as cDNA or gDNA derived from T cells, B-cell-depleted T cells, or PBMCs.

Germline values: CDR1 SGHRS, CDR2 YFSETQ. V was trimmed by 4 bases and J by 4 bases, leaving 13 bases between them. The CDR3 sequence is 14 residues long. In the study's own analysis: The authors estimated nucleated cell counts from reference gene primer amplification. Generated by immunoSEQ multiplex PCR, the TCRdb table keeps only in-frame clones and is missing some. For V, J and clone size, that table is used; D and trimming come from the DNA. The repertoire holds some 43,000 clones, with about 91% as singletons. The chain recombines TRBV5-1 with TRBJ2-3, with D tentatively TRBD1 (6 bases). The source is a man aged 55 to 70 with active COVID-19. The sequencing sample was made of peripheral blood. Written as DNA, the CDR3 is TGCGCCAGCAGCCAAGGACAGTTTTCAGATACGCAGTATTTT. Its translation is CASSQGQFSDTQYF.